This T cell receptor beta chain was sequenced in a study of CD8 T cells in Susac syndrome. Study-level background: When blood was collected, patients with Susac syndrome were therapy-naive, were taking corticosteroids, or were receiving intravenous immunoglobulin alone.

It was with random hexamers that about 0.45 to 1 ug RNA was reverse transcribed. MiXCR was run by TCRdb on the immunoSEQ multiplex PCR reads, yielding one entry per CDR3 protein. Here the sample spans 50,000 to 55,000 distinct CDR3 sequences, approximately 95% being singletons. Germline values: CDR1 DFQATT, CDR2 SNEGSKA (reference sequence). Trimming cost V 0 bases and J 6 bases, with 20 bases left between them. There are 16 residues in the CDR3. The sample taken for sequencing was CD8+ T cells from PBMCs. The TCR sequence derives from a human donor with Susac syndrome. This sequence joins TRBV20-1 and TRBJ1-2; D is perhaps TRBD1 (5 bases). The DNA of the CDR3 is TGCAGTGCTAGAGATCGTGAGGGGTCTCTTCTTCATGGCTACACCTTC. Its protein product is CSARDREGSLLHGYTF.